A single T cell receptor (beta chain) is shown here with its context. These data are taken from a study of identical twins. Deletions cut 4 bases from V and 0 bases from J, with 17 bases between. The CDR3 is 17 amino acids. Germline values: CDR1 SGHRS, CDR2 YFSETQ. From the 5' RACE reads, TCRdb called clonotypes with MiXCR, one entry per CDR3 protein. This sample has around 1.7 million distinct CDR3 sequences, with more than 30% found just once. The rearrangement uses TRBV5-1 and TRBJ1-5; TRBD1 might be the D (6 bases). The sequence was collected from a newborn girl in good health. What was sequenced was cord blood. CDR3 in DNA: TGCGCCAGCAGCCCAGGACAGCTCCTACATAGCAATCAGCCCCAGCATTTT. Translation: CASSPGQLLHSNQPQHF.